One sample yielded the 5 T cell receptor beta chains listed below, sequenced in a study of beta chain features in type 1 diabetes. Every bit of the isolated RNA underwent reverse transcription, so sequencing read expressed TCRB transcripts. Method: immunoSEQ multiplex PCR; TCRdb's copy keeps in-frame clones and lacks some. The repertoire holds under 450,000 clones, over 12% seen once, with under 0.02% in the top ten. Sequencing was performed on naive CD4+ T cells from blood. These TCRs come from a woman aged 18-30 years in good health.

This chain connects TRBV28 to TRBJ2-6, with 10 bases identical to TRBD1. V gave up 6 bases and J gave up 2 bases; unmatched junction bases: 10. Germline loops: CDR1 MDHEN, CDR2 SYDVKM. The CDR3 loop spans 18 amino acids. The CDR3 sequence: CASRPDRGQKTGANVLTF. The CDR3 region has the DNA TGTGCCAGCAGACCTGACAGGGGGCAAAAGACTGGGGCCAACGTCCTGACTTTC.

This clone was seen a handful of times. The rearrangement joins TRBV27 to TRBJ2-5; the match to TRBD1 covers 7 bases. Looked up from germline, CDR1 is MNHEY and CDR2 is SMNVEV (reference sequence). The CDR3 spans 14 residues. Trimming at V came to 6 bases and at J to 5 bases, leaving 9 bases not matched to a gene. DNA of the CDR3: TGTGCCAGCAGGGGGACAGTCCCGTGGGAGACCCAGTACTTC. Its translation: CASRGTVPWETQYF.

The chain uses TRBV2 and TRBJ2-3; 9 bases are shared with TRBD2. CDR3 size: 14 residues. Germline-derived CDR1 and CDR2 are SNHLY and FYNNEI. Germline trimming cut 7 bases from V and 6 bases from J; bases unmatched to any gene: 8. The DNA of the CDR3 is TGTGCCAGCAACCCCGGACTAGCGTCTGATACGCAGTATTTT. Its protein is CASNPGLASDTQYF.

The chain has TRBV29-1 and TRBJ1-5, with TRBD1 identical over 9 bases. Germline V gives CDR1 SQVTM, CDR2 ANQGSEA. The CDR3 extends over 16 amino acids. The trim removed 5 bases at V and 5 bases at J, leaving 13 bases unmatched. The CDR3 DNA follows: TGCAGCGTTTCGGGACAGGGCGGCGGAGGCCATCAGCCCCAGCATTTT. Encoded protein: CSVSGQGGGGHQPQHF.

The V and J genes are TRBV11-2 and TRBJ2-7, with TRBD1 as a possible D gene (6 bases). Per the germline V gene, CDR1 is SGHAT and CDR2 is FQNNGV. The V end was cut by 2 bases, the J end by 5 bases, with 13 bases between. The CDR3 is 14 residues long. CDR3 sequence: CASSLSGVWDEQYF. The CDR3 bases are TGTGCCAGCAGCTTATCAGGGGTTTGGGACGAGCAGTACTTC.